Presented here are 2 T cell receptor beta chains from one specimen sequenced in a study of molecular identifiers for immune sequencing clone quantification. TCRdb re-derived calls from the PCR reads in MiXCR, one entry per CDR3 protein. The sample consists of more than 10,000 distinct CDR3 sequences, approximately 15% of them appearing once. Sequences were obtained from naive CD8+ T cells from blood, with Jurkat cell RNA spiked in. Subset of the sample: FACS-sorted CD8+CD4-CCR7+CD45RA+ naive T cells. The source of these receptors is a human donor in good health. Some libraries in this study had Jurkat cell RNA spiked in.

This sequence joins TRBV4-1 and TRBJ2-7; 8 bases are a match to TRBD1. CDR3 length: 14 residues. V shed 1 base, J shed 6 bases, and the junction held 5 bases outside the gene matches. The V gene's germline CDR1 is MGHRA and CDR2 YSYEKL. The CDR3 sequence is CASSQGTGTLEQYF. The CDR3 DNA reads as TGCGCCAGCAGCCAAGGGACAGGGACCCTCGAGCAGTACTTC.

Comments on this clonotype: A much larger clone differs from this one at a single base, so this may be a read error. The chain uses TRBV19 and TRBJ2-7; D assignment may be TRBD1 or TRBD2 (5 bases each). The V gene's germline CDR1 is LNHDA and CDR2 SQIVND (reference sequence). V was clipped by 5 bases and J by 6 bases, with 11 bases between them. The CDR3 has 12 amino acids. CDR3 residues: CASSLSGTEQYF. CDR3 coding DNA: TGTGCCAGTAGTTTATCAGGGACCGAGCAGTACTTC.